The 14 T cell receptor beta chains given below trace back to one sample, sequenced in a study of CD8+CD57+ T cells in acquired aplastic anemia. Genomic DNA was employed as the template in profiling TCR beta VDJ and CDR3. TCRdb fed the reads into MiXCR, producing one record per CDR3 protein. The sample includes around 400,000 distinct CDR3 sequences, roughly 68% of them seen just once. Material for sequencing was sorted CD4+, CD8+, or CD8+CD57+ T cells (not recorded which) from PBMCs. The origin of the receptors is a human donor in good health, serving as a control.

In its sample, this clonotype was seen many times. The V call is TRBV7-2, the J call TRBJ2-5, with a tentative D call TRBD1 (6 bases). The CDR3 is 13 amino acids. The germline V gene has CDR1 SGHTA and CDR2 FQGNSA. V dropped 5 bases and J dropped 7 bases, with 14 bases sitting between them. The CDR3 reads CASSGPPRGTQYF. The CDR3 DNA follows: TGTGCCAGCAGCGGACCTCCCAGGGGGACCCAGTACTTC.

This clonotype was detected ten times or more. The genes are TRBV7-2 and TRBJ2-1; D unclear. This CDR3 spans 13 amino acids. V shed 5 bases and J shed 7 bases, with 12 bases lying between them. Germline V lookup: CDR1 SGHTA, CDR2 FQGNSA. The DNA of the CDR3 is TGTGCCAGCAGCCCGTTTCGAGGTAATGAGCAGTTCTTC. Protein product: CASSPFRGNEQFF.

The chain carries TRBV5-4 and TRBJ1-5; no clear D gene. This CDR3 has 15 residues. Germline V gene data show CDR1 as SGHNT and CDR2 as YYREEE (reference sequence). V gave up 5 bases and J gave up 0 bases, with 12 bases separating them. Here the CDR3 DNA reads TGTGCCAGCAGTTCCAGACTAGTTAGCAATCAGCCCCAGCATTTT. Amino acids: CASSSRLVSNQPQHF.

This clonotype came up once. This sequence joins TRBV7-2 and TRBJ1-6, with a tentative D call TRBD1 (6 bases). Germline values: CDR1 SGHTA, CDR2 FQGNSA. Trimming took 8 bases from V and 19 from J, leaving 30 bases between them. This CDR3 has 15 residues. CDR3 DNA sequence: TGTGCCAGCGGGACTAGCGGGGGGGCCGGGGAGACCCAGCACTTT. As protein: CASGTSGGAGETQHF.

This chain uses TRBV5-5 with TRBJ2-5; D perhaps matches TRBD1 (6 bases). Germline V CDR1 and CDR2: SGHKS, YYEKEE (reference sequence). CDR3 length: 15 residues. Trimming took 4 bases from V and 4 from J, leaving 17 bases between them. CDR3 nucleotide sequence: TGTGCCAGCAGCCAAGATAGTGGGGGCCGAGAGACCCAGTACTTC. Translation gives CASSQDSGGRETQYF.

This clonotype was observed a single time. The germline gene is not matched at one end of the junction; a read error may be the cause. This chain links TRBV7-7 with TRBJ2-3, with 8 bases identical to TRBD2. The CDR3 has 15 residues. Germline V CDR1 and CDR2: SSHAT, FNYEAQ (reference sequence). CDR3 region: CASSLAFGGAQETYF. Written as DNA, the CDR3 is TGTGCTAGCAGCTTAGCGTTCGGGGGGGCACAAGAGACCTATTTT. Drawing the rest from reference TRBV7-7 and TRBJ2-3, the complete variable domain is GAGVSQSPRYKVTKRGQDVTLRCDPISSHATLYWYQQALGQGPEFLTYFNYEAQPDKSGLPSDRFSAERPEGSISTLTIQRTEQRDSAMYRCASSLAFGGAQETYFGPGTRLTVL.

This clonotype has only a few counts. J is TRBJ1-1 and V is TRBV10-3; D is uncertain. CDR3 length: 13 residues. Per the germline V gene, CDR1 is ENHRY and CDR2 is SYGVKD. Between the trimmed V and J ends, which lost 2 bases and 3 bases, there was a span of 7 bases. CDR3 sequence reads: CAISESGDTEAFF. The CDR3 DNA is TGTGCCATCAGTGAGAGTGGGGACACTGAAGCTTTCTTT.

Regarding this clonotype: The CDR3 does not end in the conserved phenylalanine or tryptophan, so this is likely a read error. It is unclear where the CDR3 begins or ends on the DNA, so no DNA is shown, and the CDR3 is as TCRdb lists it. The chain is built from TRBV7-2 and TRBJ2-1; TRBD1, the table's D call, lacks a check against the DNA. The CDR3 is 13 amino acids long, termini counted. Germline CDR1 and CDR2: SGHTA and FQGNSA. This CDR3 reads CASSLWGCEQYFG.

With respect to this clonotype: At one end, the junction sequence differs from germline, possibly due to a read error. The V and J genes are TRBV7-3 and TRBJ2-7; D uncertain. The CDR3 contains 13 residues. Germline V gives CDR1 SGHTA, CDR2 FQGTGA. In DNA form, the CDR3 reads TGTGCCAGCAGCCGGCACAGTCTGAACACTGAAGCCTTC. As protein: CASSRHSLNTEAF.

V is TRBV7-2 and J is TRBJ1-6; weak D call: TRBD1 (5 bases). V lost 3 bases to trimming and J lost 16 bases, with 25 bases between them. The length of the CDR3 is 16 residues. Germline lookup yields CDR1 SGHTA and CDR2 FQGNSA. The CDR3 DNA reads as TGTGCCAGCAGCTTGGGGCTGGCGGGGAGCAAAGATACGCTCCACTTT. Amino acids: CASSLGLAGSKDTLHF.

This clonotype was counted once. The rearrangement links TRBV11-3 to TRBJ1-1; TRBD1 is a possible D gene (5 bases). This CDR3 comprises 12 residues. Trimming removed 9 bases at V and 5 bases at J, with 13 bases between. In germline, CDR1 is SGHNT, CDR2 YENEEA. CDR3 sequence: CASRRARTEAFF. The CDR3 DNA is TGTGCCAGTCGCAGGGCGCGAACTGAAGCTTTCTTT.

The chain uses TRBV9 and TRBJ2-3; D possibly corresponds to TRBD1 (7 bases). Germline CDR1 is SGDLS and CDR2 is YYNGEE. The CDR3 consists of 14 residues. With 6 bases removed from V and 3 bases from J, the gap between germline ends came to 14 bases. The CDR3 DNA reads as TGTGCCAGCACTGGAGGGACAGCAACAGATACGCAGTATTTT. It codes for CASTGGTATDTQYF.

Only one count was recorded for this clonotype. This chain links TRBV11-3 with TRBJ2-1; D possibly corresponds to TRBD1 (6 bases). In germline, CDR1 is SGHNT, CDR2 YENEEA. The CDR3 spans 15 residues. Trimming took off 5 bases at V and 4 bases at J, with 15 bases between the two ends. CDR3 bases: TGTGCCAGCAGCCCCGGACAGCTGCCATACAATGAGCAGTTCTTC. Translating it yields CASSPGQLPYNEQFF.

This chain joins TRBV7-8 and TRBJ2-6; TRBD2 is a possible D gene (6 bases). This CDR3 is 17 amino acids long. V was pared by 2 bases and J by 11 bases, with 22 bases between. Germline CDR1 reads SGHVS; CDR2 reads FQNEAQ. CDR3 protein: CASSLCMGLNSPHVLTF. CDR3 coding DNA: TGTGCCAGCAGCTTATGCATGGGACTTAATTCACCCCACGTCCTGACTTTC.